This T cell receptor (beta chain) appears in the sequencing data of a study of blood T cell repertoires in COVID-19. About the research overall: Acute and convalescent COVID-19 specimens originated in the United States, Italy and Spain. Sources were T cells, B-cell-depleted T cells, or PBMCs; the material itself was cDNA or gDNA.

Generated by immunoSEQ multiplex PCR, the TCRdb table keeps only in-frame clones and is missing some. The data hold 150,000 or so clones, with 85% to 90% observed a single time. Notes on this clone: At the DNA level, this CDR3 is encoded by other sequences in the same sample as well.

Source material: peripheral blood. The source is a man older than 75 with acute or convalescent COVID-19.

The CDR3 DNA reads as TGTGCCAGCAGCCTAGCAGGGGGGAACACTGAAGCTTTCTTT. Translated: CASSLAGGNTEAFF. J is TRBJ1-1 and V is TRBV3-1 (or the pseudogene TRBV3-2); 7 bases are a match to TRBD1. Per germline, CDR1 LGHDT and CDR2 YNNKEL (reference sequence). V lost 4 bases and J lost 1; bases outside the gene matches: 3. There are 14 residues in the CDR3.